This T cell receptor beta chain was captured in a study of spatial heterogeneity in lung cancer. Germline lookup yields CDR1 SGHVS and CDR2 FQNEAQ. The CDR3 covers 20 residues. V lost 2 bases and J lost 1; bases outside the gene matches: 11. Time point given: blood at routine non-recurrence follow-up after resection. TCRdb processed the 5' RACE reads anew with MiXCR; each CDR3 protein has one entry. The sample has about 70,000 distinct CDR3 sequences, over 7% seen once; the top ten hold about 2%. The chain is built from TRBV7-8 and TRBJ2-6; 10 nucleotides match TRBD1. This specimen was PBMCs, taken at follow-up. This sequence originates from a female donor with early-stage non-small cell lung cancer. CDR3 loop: CASSLYDRGLSGSGANVLTF. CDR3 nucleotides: TGTGCCAGCAGCTTATATGACAGGGGGCTTTCGGGTTCTGGGGCCAACGTCCTGACTTTC.